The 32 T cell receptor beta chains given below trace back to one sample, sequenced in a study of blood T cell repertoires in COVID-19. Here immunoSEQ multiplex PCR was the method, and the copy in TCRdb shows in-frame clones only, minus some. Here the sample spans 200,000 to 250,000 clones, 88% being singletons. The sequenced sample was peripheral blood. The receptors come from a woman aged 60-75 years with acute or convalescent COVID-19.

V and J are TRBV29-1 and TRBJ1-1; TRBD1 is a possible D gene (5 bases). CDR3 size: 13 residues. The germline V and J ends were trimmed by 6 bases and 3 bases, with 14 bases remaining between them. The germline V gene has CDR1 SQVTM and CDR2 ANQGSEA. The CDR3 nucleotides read TGCAGCGTCCAACGGGGGGGGTACACTGAAGCTTTCTTT. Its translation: CSVQRGGYTEAFF. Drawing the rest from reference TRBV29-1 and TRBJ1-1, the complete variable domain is SAVISQKPSRDICQRGTSLTIQCQVDSQVTMMFWYRQQPGQSLTLIATANQGSEATYESGFVIDKFPISRPNLTFSTLTVSNMSPEDSSIYLCSVQRGGYTEAFFGQGTRLTVV.

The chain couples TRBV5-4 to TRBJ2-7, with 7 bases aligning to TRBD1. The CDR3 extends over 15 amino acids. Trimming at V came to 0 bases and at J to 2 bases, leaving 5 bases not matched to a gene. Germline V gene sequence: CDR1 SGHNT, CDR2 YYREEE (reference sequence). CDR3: CASSLETGFPYEQYF. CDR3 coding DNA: TGTGCCAGCAGCTTGGAGACAGGGTTTCCCTACGAGCAGTACTTC.

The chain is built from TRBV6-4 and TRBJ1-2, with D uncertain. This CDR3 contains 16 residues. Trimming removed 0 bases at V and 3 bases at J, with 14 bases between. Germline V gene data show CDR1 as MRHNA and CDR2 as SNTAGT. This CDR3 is CASSDSGEAPHYGYTF. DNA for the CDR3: TGTGCCAGCAGTGACTCTGGCGAAGCGCCACACTATGGCTACACCTTC.

The CDR3 DNA is TGTGCCAGCCTCTCGGACAGGACACGCACCGGGGAGCTGTTTTTT. Its translation is CASLSDRTRTGELFF. V and J are TRBV7-2 and TRBJ2-2, with 7 bases that match TRBD1. The CDR3 has 15 amino acids. V lost 8 bases, J lost 4 bases, and 10 bases stayed unmatched. Germline V lookup: CDR1 SGHTA, CDR2 FQGNSA.

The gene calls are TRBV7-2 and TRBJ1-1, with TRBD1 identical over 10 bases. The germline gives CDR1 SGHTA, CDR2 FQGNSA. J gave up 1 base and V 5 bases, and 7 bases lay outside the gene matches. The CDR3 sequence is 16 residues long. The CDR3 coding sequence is TGTGCCAGCAGCCCATTGACAGGGGGCTGGAACACTGAAGCTTTCTTT. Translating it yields CASSPLTGGWNTEAFF.

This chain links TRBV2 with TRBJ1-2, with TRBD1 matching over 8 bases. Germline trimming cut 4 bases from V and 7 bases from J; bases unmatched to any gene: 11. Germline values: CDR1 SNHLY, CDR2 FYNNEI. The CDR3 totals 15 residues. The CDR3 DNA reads TGTGCCAGCAGTGGGCAGGGGGCCACCTCTGCTGGCTACACCTTC. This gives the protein CASSGQGATSAGYTF.

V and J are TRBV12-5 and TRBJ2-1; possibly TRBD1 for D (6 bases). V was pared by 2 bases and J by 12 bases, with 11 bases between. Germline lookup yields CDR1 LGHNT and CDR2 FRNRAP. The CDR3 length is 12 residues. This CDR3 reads CASGLNREWQFF. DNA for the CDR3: TGTGCTAGTGGTTTGAACAGGGAGTGGCAGTTCTTC.

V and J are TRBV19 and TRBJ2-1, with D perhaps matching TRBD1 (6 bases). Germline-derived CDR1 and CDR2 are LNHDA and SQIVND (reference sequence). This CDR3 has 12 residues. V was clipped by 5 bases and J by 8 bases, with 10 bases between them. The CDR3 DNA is TGTGCCAGTAGTCCACAGGGAGATGAGCAGTTCTTC. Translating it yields CASSPQGDEQFF. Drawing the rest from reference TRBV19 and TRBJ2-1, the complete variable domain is DGGITQSPKYLFRKEGQNVTLSCEQNLNHDAMYWYRQDPGQGLRLIYYSQIVNDFQKGDIAEGYSVSREKKESFPLTVTSAQKNPTAFYLCASSPQGDEQFFGPGTRLTVL.

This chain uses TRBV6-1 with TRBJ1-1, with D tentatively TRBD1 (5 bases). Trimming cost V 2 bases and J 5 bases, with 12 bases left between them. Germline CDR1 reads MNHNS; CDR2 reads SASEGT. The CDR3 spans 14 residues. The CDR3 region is CASSERGRETEAFF. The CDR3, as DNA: TGTGCCAGCAGTGAACGGGGGAGAGAAACTGAAGCTTTCTTT.

CDR3 residues: CASSMVIAYSSGNTIYF. In DNA, the CDR3 is TGTGCCAGTAGTATGGTTATCGCTTATAGCTCTGGAAACACCATATATTTT. The V gene is TRBV19, the J gene TRBJ1-3; unclear D gene. Germline V gene lookup returns CDR1 LNHDA and CDR2 SQIVND (reference sequence). This CDR3 has 17 amino acids. The V and J ends lost 3 bases and 0 bases respectively, with 15 bases between them.

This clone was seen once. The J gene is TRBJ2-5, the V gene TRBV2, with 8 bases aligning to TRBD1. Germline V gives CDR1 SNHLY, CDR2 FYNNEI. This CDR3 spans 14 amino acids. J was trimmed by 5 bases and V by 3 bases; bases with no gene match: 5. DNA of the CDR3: TGTGCCAGCAGTGATCGGTGGACAGGGGAGACCCAGTACTTC. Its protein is CASSDRWTGETQYF.

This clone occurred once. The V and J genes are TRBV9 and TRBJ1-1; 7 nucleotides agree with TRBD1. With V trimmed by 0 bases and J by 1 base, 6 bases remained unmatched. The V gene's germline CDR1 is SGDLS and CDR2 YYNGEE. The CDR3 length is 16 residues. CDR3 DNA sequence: TGTGCCAGCAGCGTAGGAGAAGGGGGCGGGAACACTGAAGCTTTCTTT. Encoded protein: CASSVGEGGGNTEAFF.

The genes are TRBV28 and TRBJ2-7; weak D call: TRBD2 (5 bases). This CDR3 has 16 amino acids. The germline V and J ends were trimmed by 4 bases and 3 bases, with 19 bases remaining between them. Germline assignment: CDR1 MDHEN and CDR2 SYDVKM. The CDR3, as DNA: TGTGCCAGCAGTTCTGAGGGCATCCCCACCTACTACGAGCAGTACTTC. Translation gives CASSSEGIPTYYEQYF.

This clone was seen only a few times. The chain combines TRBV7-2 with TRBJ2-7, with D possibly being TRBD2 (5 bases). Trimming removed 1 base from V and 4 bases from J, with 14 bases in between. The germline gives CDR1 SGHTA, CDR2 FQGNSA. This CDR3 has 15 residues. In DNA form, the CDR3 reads TGTGCCAGCAGCTTAGGAGGGATTACTAGATACGAGCAGTACTTC. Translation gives CASSLGGITRYEQYF.

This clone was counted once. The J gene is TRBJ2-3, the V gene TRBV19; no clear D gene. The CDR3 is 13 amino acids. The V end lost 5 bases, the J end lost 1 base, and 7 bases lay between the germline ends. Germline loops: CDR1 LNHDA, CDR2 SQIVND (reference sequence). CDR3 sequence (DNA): TGTGCCAGTAGTGTAGGAGGCACAGATACGCAGTATTTT. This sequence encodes CASSVGGTDTQYF.

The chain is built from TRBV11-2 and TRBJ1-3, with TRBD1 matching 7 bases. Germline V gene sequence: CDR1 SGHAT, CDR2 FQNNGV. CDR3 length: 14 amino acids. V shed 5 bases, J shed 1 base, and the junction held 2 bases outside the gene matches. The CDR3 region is CASSPGGSGNTIYF. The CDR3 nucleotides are TGTGCCAGCAGCCCAGGGGGTTCTGGAAACACCATATATTTT. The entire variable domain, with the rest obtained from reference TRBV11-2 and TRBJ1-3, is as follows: EAGVAQSPRYKIIEKRQSVAFWCNPISGHATLYWYQQILGQGPKLLIQFQNNGVVDDSQLPKDRFSAERLKGVDSTLKIQPAKLEDSAVYLCASSPGGSGNTIYFGEGSWLTVV.

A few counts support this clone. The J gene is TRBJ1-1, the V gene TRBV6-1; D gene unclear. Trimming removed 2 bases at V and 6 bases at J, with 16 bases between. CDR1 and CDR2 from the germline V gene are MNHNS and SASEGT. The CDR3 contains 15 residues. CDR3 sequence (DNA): TGTGCCAGCAGTGAACGGCGGGGAAGCATGTCTGAAGCTTTCTTT. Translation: CASSERRGSMSEAFF.

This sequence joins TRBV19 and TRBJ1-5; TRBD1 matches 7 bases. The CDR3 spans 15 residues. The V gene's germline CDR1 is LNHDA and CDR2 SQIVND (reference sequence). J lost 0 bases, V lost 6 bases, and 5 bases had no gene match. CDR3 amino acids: CASRGQTYSNQPQHF. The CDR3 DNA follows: TGTGCCAGTAGGGGACAGACCTATAGCAATCAGCCCCAGCATTTT.

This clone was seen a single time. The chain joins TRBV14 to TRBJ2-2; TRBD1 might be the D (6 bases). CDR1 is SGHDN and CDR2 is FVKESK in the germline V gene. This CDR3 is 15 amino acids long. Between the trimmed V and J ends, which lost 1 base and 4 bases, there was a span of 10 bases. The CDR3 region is CASSQVTGLTGELFF. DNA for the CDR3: TGTGCCAGCAGCCAAGTCACAGGGCTCACCGGGGAGCTGTTTTTT.

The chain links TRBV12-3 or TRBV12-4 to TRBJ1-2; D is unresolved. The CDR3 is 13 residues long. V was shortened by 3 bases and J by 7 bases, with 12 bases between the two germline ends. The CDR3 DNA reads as TGTGCCAGCAGTTTGAGGATTTCCCTTGGCTACACCTTC. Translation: CASSLRISLGYTF.

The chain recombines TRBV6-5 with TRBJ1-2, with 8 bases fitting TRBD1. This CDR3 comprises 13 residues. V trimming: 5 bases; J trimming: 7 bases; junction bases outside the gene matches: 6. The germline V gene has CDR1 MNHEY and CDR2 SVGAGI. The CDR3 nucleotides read TGTGCCAGCAGTAGAGACAGGGGACGTGGCTACACCTTC. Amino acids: CASSRDRGRGYTF.

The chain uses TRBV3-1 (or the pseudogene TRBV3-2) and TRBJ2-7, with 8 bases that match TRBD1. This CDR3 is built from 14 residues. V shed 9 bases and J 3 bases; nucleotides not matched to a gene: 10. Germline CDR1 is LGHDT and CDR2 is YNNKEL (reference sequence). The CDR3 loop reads CASTRTGFLYEQYF. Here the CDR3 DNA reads TGTGCCAGTACTCGGACAGGGTTTCTCTACGAGCAGTACTTC.

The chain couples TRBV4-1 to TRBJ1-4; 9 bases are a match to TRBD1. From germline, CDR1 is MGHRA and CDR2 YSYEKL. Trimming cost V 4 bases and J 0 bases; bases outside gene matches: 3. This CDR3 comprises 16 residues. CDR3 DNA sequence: TGCGCCAGCAGCCCGGGACAGGGTGCAACTAATGAAAAACTGTTTTTT. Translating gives CASSPGQGATNEKLFF.

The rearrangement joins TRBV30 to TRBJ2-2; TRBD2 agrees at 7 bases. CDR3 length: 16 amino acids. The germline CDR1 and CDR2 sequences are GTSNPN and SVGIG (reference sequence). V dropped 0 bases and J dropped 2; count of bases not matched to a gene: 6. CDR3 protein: CAWSVRGRANTGELFF. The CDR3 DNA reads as TGTGCCTGGAGTGTACGGGGGAGGGCTAACACCGGGGAGCTGTTTTTT.

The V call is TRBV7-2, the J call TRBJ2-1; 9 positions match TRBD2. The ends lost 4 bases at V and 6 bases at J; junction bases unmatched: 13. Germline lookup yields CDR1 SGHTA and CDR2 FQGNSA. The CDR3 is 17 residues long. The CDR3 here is CASSSSKLAGDANEQFF. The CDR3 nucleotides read TGTGCCAGCAGCTCATCCAAACTAGCGGGTGATGCCAATGAGCAGTTCTTC. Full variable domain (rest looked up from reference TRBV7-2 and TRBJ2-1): GAGVSQSPSNKVTEKGKDVELRCDPISGHTALYWYRQSLGQGLEFLIYFQGNSAPDKSGLPSDRFSAERTGGSVSTLTIQRTQQEDSAVYLCASSSSKLAGDANEQFFGPGTRLTVL.

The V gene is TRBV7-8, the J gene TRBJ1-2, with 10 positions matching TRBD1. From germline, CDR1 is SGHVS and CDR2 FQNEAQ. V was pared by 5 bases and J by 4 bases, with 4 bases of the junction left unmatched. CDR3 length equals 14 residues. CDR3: CASSQRTGGYGYTF. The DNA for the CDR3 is TGTGCCAGCAGCCAAAGGACAGGGGGCTATGGCTACACCTTC.

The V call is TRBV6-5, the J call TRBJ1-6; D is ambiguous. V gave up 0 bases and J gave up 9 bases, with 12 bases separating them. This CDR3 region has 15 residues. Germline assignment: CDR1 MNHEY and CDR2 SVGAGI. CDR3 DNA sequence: TGTGCCAGCAGTTACTCCCAGGTTGCGGGTTCACCCCTCCACTTT. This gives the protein CASSYSQVAGSPLHF.

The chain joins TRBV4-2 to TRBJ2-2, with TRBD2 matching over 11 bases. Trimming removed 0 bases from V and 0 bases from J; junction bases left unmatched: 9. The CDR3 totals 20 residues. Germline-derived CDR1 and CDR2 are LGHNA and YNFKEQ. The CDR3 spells CASSQDTETSGAANTGELFF. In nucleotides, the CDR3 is TGTGCCAGCAGCCAAGATACCGAGACTAGCGGGGCTGCGAACACCGGGGAGCTGTTTTTT.

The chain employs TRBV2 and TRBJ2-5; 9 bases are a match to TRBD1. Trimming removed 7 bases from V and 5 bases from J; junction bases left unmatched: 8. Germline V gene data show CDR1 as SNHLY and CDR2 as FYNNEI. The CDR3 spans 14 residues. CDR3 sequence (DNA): TGTGCCAGCACGTGGGGGACAGGGTCGGAGACCCAGTACTTC. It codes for CASTWGTGSETQYF.

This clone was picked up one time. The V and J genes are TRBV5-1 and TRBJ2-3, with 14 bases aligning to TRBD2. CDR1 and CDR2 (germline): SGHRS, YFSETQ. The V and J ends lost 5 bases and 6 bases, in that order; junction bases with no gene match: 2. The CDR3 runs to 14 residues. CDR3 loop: CASRTSGRGDTQYF. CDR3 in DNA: TGCGCCAGCAGGACTAGCGGGAGGGGCGATACGCAGTATTTT.

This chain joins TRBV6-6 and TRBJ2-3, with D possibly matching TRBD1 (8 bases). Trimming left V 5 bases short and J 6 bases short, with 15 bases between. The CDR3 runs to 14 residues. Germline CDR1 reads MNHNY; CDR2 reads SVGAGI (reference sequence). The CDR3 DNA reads TGTGCCAGCAGTGGACAGGGAGGGGTGGATACGCAGTATTTT. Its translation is CASSGQGGVDTQYF.

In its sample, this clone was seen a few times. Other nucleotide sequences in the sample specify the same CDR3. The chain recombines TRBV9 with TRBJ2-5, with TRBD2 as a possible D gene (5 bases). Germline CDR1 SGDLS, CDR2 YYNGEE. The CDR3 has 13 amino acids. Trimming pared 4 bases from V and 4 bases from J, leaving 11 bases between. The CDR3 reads CASSLARGETQYF. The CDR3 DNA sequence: TGTGCCAGCAGCTTAGCGAGAGGAGAGACCCAGTACTTC.